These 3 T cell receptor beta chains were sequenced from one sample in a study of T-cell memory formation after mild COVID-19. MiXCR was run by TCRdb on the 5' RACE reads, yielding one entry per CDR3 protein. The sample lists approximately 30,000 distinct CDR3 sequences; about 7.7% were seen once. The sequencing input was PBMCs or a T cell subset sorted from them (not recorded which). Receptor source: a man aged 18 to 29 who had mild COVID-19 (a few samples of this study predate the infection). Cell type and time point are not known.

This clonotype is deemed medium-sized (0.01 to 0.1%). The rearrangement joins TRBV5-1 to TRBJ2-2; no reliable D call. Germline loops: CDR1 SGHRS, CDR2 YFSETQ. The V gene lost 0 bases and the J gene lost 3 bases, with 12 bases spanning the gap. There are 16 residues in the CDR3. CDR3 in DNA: TGCGCCAGCAGCTTGGCGGTTGGAGCCTACACCGGGGAGCTGTTTTTT. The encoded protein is CASSLAVGAYTGELFF.

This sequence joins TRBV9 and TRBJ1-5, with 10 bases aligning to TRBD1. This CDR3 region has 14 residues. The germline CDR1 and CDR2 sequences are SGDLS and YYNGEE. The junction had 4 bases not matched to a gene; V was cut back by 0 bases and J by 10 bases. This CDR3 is CASSVEGTGEPQHF. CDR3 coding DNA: TGTGCCAGCAGCGTAGAAGGGACAGGGGAACCCCAGCATTTT.

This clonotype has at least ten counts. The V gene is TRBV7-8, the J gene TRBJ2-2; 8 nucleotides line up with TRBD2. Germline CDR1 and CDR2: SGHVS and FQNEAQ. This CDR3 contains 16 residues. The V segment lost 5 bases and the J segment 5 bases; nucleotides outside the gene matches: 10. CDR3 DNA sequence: TGTGCCAGCAGCCCCCGTGGGGCGGGGGGTACCGGGGAGCTGTTTTTT. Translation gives CASSPRGAGGTGELFF. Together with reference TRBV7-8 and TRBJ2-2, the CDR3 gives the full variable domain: GAGVSQSPRYKVAKRGQDVALRCDPISGHVSLFWYQQALGQGPEFLTYFQNEAQLDKSGLPSDRFFAERPEGSVSTLKIQRTQQEDSAVYLCASSPRGAGGTGELFFGEGSRLTVL.